The 22 T cell receptor beta chains presented below share a single source sample, sequenced in a study of beta chain features in type 1 diabetes. cDNA synthesis used the whole RNA isolate, giving expressed TCRB sequences. TCRdb's table, derived via immunoSEQ multiplex PCR, lists solely in-frame clones and lacks some. The profile shows 680,000 or so clones, 15% to 18% of them singletons. Material: naive CD4+ T cells from blood. All receptors come from a man between 18 and 29 years old in good health.

This clone was seen repeatedly, ten times or more. The rearrangement joins TRBV28 to TRBJ2-7; 11 bases fit TRBD1. Per germline, CDR1 MDHEN and CDR2 SYDVKM. This CDR3 contains 15 residues. Trimming at V came to 6 bases and at J to 2 bases, leaving 6 bases not matched to a gene. In DNA, the CDR3 is TGTGCCAGCAGCCCAGTGGGACAGGGGGCCTACGAGCAGTACTTC. Translated, it gives CASSPVGQGAYEQYF.

This clone was seen a handful of times. The rearrangement joins TRBV2 to TRBJ1-1, with a possible D match to TRBD1 (6 bases). Trimming left V 7 bases short and J 4 bases short, with 10 bases between. This CDR3 is built from 12 residues. Germline CDR1 SNHLY, CDR2 FYNNEI. For the CDR3, the DNA is TGTGCCAGCATAGGGGGGTCCACTGAAGCTTTCTTT. Amino acid sequence: CASIGGSTEAFF.

The chain has TRBV6-5 and TRBJ1-5, with 8 bases matching TRBD1. This CDR3 contains 15 residues. Trimming took 5 bases from V and 2 from J; bases not matched to a gene: 5. Per germline, CDR1 MNHEY and CDR2 SVGAGI. Here the CDR3 DNA reads TGTGCCAGCAGTCTGGACAGGGCCGGCAATCAGCCCCAGCATTTT. It yields the protein CASSLDRAGNQPQHF.

A note on this clone: The sample contains more than one DNA sequence encoding this CDR3. This chain uses TRBV10-3 with TRBJ2-5, with unresolved D. The V end was cut by 2 bases, the J end by 5 bases, with 3 bases between. Germline CDR1 and CDR2: ENHRY and SYGVKD. This CDR3 spans 11 amino acids. The CDR3 DNA sequence: TGTGCCATCAGTGAGCGGGAGACCCAGTACTTC. Translation: CAISERETQYF.

The V gene is TRBV29-1, the J gene TRBJ2-6, with D unresolved. This CDR3 comprises 16 residues. The germline V and J ends were trimmed by 7 bases and 1 base, with 17 bases remaining between them. CDR1 is SQVTM and CDR2 is ANQGSEA in the germline V gene. CDR3 in DNA: TGCAGCGGTGGGGAAGGGAAGACGTCTGGGGCCAACGTCCTGACTTTC. Translation gives CSGGEGKTSGANVLTF.

The rearrangement uses TRBV11-3 and TRBJ2-3; D possibly corresponds to TRBD2 (6 bases). The V end was cut by 5 bases, the J end by 4 bases, with 16 bases between. This CDR3 has 15 residues. Germline lookup yields CDR1 SGHNT and CDR2 YENEEA. CDR3 sequence (DNA): TGTGCCAGCAGCAAAACTAGCAAAGGGGCAGATACGCAGTATTTT. Protein product: CASSKTSKGADTQYF.

The chain combines TRBV9 with TRBJ2-5; weak D call: TRBD2 (5 bases). The V end was cut by 1 base, the J end by 0 bases, with 13 bases between. The germline CDR1 and CDR2 sequences are SGDLS and YYNGEE. The CDR3 is 16 residues long. CDR3 coding DNA: TGTGCCAGCAGCGTATCGGGAAATCCGTACCAAGAGACCCAGTACTTC. Its protein is CASSVSGNPYQETQYF.

This clone was counted a few times. The chain has TRBV30 and TRBJ1-5, with D possibly being TRBD1 (6 bases). V lost 0 bases and J lost 4, with 16 bases in between. The CDR3 contains 16 residues. CDR1 and CDR2 (germline): GTSNPN, SVGIG (reference sequence). The CDR3 nucleotides are TGTGCCTGGAGTGTACGAAATGGGCAGGGGAATCAGCCCCAGCATTTT. Translation: CAWSVRNGQGNQPQHF.

V and J are TRBV28 and TRBJ2-5; 9 nucleotides align to TRBD1. After removal of 6 bases from V and 4 bases from J, the junction contained 9 bases not matched to a gene. Germline V lookup: CDR1 MDHEN, CDR2 SYDVKM. The CDR3 loop spans 15 amino acids. This CDR3 is CASSETGTGIETQYF. CDR3 in DNA: TGTGCCAGCAGCGAGACCGGGACAGGGATAGAGACCCAGTACTTC.

Concerning this clone: Other DNA sequences in this specimen translate into the identical CDR3. The chain combines TRBV18 with TRBJ2-7; no clear D gene. Trimming left V 6 bases short and J 4 bases short, with 10 bases between. CDR1 KGHSH and CDR2 LQKENI come from the germline V gene. The CDR3 length is 12 residues. The CDR3 DNA sequence: TGTGCCAGCTCCCCTGGGGTATACGAGCAGTACTTC. The encoded protein is CASSPGVYEQYF.

Concerning this clone itself: The same CDR3 also results from other DNA sequences found in this sample. The J gene is TRBJ2-5, the V gene TRBV5-4, with TRBD1 identical over 7 bases. Trimming at V came to 4 bases and at J to 2 bases, leaving 5 bases not matched to a gene. This CDR3 is built from 14 residues. The germline V gene has CDR1 SGHNT and CDR2 YYREEE (reference sequence). CDR3 sequence reads: CASSPGTAQETQYF. The DNA for the CDR3 is TGTGCCAGCAGCCCCGGGACAGCTCAAGAGACCCAGTACTTC. The full variable domain, in which reference TRBV5-4 and TRBJ2-5 provide the parts outside the CDR3, is ETGVTQSPTHLIKTRGQQVTLRCSSQSGHNTVSWYQQALGQGPQFIFQYYREEENGRGNFPPRFSGLQFPNYSSELNVNALELDDSALYLCASSPGTAQETQYFGPGTRLLVL.

This rearrangement joins TRBV7-9 to TRBJ1-2; a possible D gene is TRBD1 (6 bases). Deletions cut 2 bases from V and 4 bases from J, with 8 bases between. Germline lookup yields CDR1 SEHNR and CDR2 FQNEAQ (reference sequence). This CDR3 contains 13 residues. Here the CDR3 DNA reads TGTGCCAGCAGCTTACAGGGGTTCTATGGCTACACCTTC. This encodes CASSLQGFYGYTF.

This rearrangement joins TRBV27 to TRBJ2-7, with D maybe TRBD1 (7 bases). V was pared by 5 bases and J by 3 bases, with 17 bases between. Germline V gene data show CDR1 as MNHEY and CDR2 as SMNVEV (reference sequence). The CDR3 totals 15 residues. This chain's CDR3 is CASSPRGTAGYEQYF. The CDR3, as DNA: TGTGCCAGCAGTCCGCGCGGGACAGCTGGCTACGAGCAGTACTTC.

The rearrangement links TRBV5-8 to TRBJ2-4, with D perhaps TRBD1 or TRBD2 (5 bases each). CDR3 length: 16 residues. Trimming took off 1 base at V and 0 bases at J, with 11 bases between the two ends. Germline loops: CDR1 SGHTS, CDR2 YDEGEE. The CDR3, as DNA: TGTGCCAGCAGCTTGTGGATGGGGGTAGCCAAAAACATTCAGTACTTC. Protein product: CASSLWMGVAKNIQYF. Variable domain in full (rest from reference TRBV5-8 and TRBJ2-4): EAGVTQSPTHLIKTRGQQATLRCSPISGHTSVYWYQQALGLGLQFLLWYDEGEERNRGNFPPRFSGRQFPNYSSELNVNALELEDSALYLCASSLWMGVAKNIQYFGAGTRLSVL.

The chain carries TRBV4-2 and TRBJ2-3; no clear D gene. With 4 bases removed from V and 2 bases from J, the gap between germline ends came to 16 bases. The CDR3 has 16 amino acids. Germline loops: CDR1 LGHNA, CDR2 YNFKEQ. CDR3 protein: CASSPTLTGHTDTQYF. Here the CDR3 DNA reads TGTGCCAGCAGCCCCACCTTGACGGGCCACACAGATACGCAGTATTTT.

The chain is built from TRBV7-3 and TRBJ2-1, with TRBD1 matching over 9 bases. Germline assignment: CDR1 SGHTA and CDR2 FQGTGA. With 5 bases clipped from V and 7 bases from J, the junction kept 12 bases outside the gene matches. CDR3 length: 16 amino acids. CDR3 loop: CASSPLAGTGRNEQFF. In DNA, the CDR3 is TGTGCCAGCAGCCCCTTGGCCGGGACAGGGAGGAATGAGCAGTTCTTC.

This clone was counted only a few times. Other DNA sequences of this sample code for an identical CDR3. J is TRBJ1-2 and V is TRBV20-1; tentative D call: TRBD1 (6 bases). The CDR3 sequence is 11 residues long. CDR1 DFQATT and CDR2 SNEGSKA come from the germline V gene (reference sequence). Deletions cut 4 bases from V and 8 bases from J, with 11 bases between. The CDR3 is CSATVGAGYTF. The CDR3 bases are TGCAGTGCTACCGTGGGGGCGGGCTACACCTTC.

Many counts were recorded for this clone. The same CDR3 can be traced to other DNA sequences in this sample. CDR3 nucleotides: TGTGCCATCAGTGAACGGGAGGAGACCCAGTACTTC. Encoded protein: CAISEREETQYF. The genes are TRBV10-3 and TRBJ2-5; TRBD2 might be the D (6 bases). Germline CDR1 reads ENHRY; CDR2 reads SYGVKD. This CDR3 has 12 amino acids. With 3 bases removed from V and 5 bases from J, the gap between germline ends came to 7 bases.

In this sample, this clone turned up a few times. This sequence joins TRBV7-3 and TRBJ2-3; 8 bases agree with TRBD2. The length of the CDR3 is 16 residues. From germline, CDR1 is SGHTA and CDR2 FQGTGA. The ends lost 3 bases at V and 1 base at J; junction bases unmatched: 6. CDR3 sequence (DNA): TGTGCCAGCAGCTTTAGAGCGGGGGTGGGCACAGATACGCAGTATTTT. It translates to CASSFRAGVGTDTQYF.

There are a few counts of this clone. The J gene is TRBJ2-3, the V gene TRBV7-9, with 9 bases lining up with TRBD2. The CDR3 is 15 amino acids. With V trimmed by 5 bases and J by 2 bases, 5 bases remained unmatched. Germline values: CDR1 SEHNR, CDR2 FQNEAQ (reference sequence). DNA of the CDR3: TGTGCCAGCAGCAAAAGCGGGGGGCTCACAGATACGCAGTATTTT. As protein: CASSKSGGLTDTQYF.

The rearrangement joins TRBV5-1 to TRBJ2-1, with D uncertain. V was shortened by 3 bases and J by 5 bases, with 3 bases between the two germline ends. From germline, CDR1 is SGHRS and CDR2 YFSETQ. The CDR3 has 11 residues. Here the CDR3 DNA reads TGCGCCAGCAGCTGGAACAATGAGCAGTTCTTC. The encoded protein is CASSWNNEQFF. Drawing the rest from reference TRBV5-1 and TRBJ2-1, the complete variable domain is KAGVTQTPRYLIKTRGQQVTLSCSPISGHRSVSWYQQTPGQGLQFLFEYFSETQRNKGNFPGRFSGRQFSNSRSEMNVSTLELGDSALYLCASSWNNEQFFGPGTRLTVL.

The chain combines TRBV25-1 with TRBJ1-5; a weak D match, TRBD1 (6 bases). In germline, CDR1 is MGHDK, CDR2 SYGVNS. The germline V and J ends were trimmed by 5 bases and 0 bases, with 14 bases remaining between them. This CDR3 comprises 16 residues. The CDR3 reads CASSPSTGTSNQPQHF. The CDR3 DNA is TGTGCCAGCAGTCCCAGTACAGGGACTAGCAATCAGCCCCAGCATTTT.